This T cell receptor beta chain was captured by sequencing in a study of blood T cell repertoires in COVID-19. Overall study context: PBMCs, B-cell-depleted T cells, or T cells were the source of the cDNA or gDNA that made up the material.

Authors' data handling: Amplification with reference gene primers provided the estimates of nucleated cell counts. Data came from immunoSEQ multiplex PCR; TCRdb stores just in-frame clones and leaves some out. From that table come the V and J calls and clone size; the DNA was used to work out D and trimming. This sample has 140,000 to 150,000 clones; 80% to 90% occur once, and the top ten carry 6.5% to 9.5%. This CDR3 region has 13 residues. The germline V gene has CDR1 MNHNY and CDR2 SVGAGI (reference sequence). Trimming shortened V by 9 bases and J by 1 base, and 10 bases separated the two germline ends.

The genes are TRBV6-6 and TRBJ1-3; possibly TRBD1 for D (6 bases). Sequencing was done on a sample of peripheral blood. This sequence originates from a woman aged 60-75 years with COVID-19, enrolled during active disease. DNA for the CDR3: TGTGCCAGTTCGACAGGTTCTGGAAACACCATATATTTT. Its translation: CASSTGSGNTIYF.